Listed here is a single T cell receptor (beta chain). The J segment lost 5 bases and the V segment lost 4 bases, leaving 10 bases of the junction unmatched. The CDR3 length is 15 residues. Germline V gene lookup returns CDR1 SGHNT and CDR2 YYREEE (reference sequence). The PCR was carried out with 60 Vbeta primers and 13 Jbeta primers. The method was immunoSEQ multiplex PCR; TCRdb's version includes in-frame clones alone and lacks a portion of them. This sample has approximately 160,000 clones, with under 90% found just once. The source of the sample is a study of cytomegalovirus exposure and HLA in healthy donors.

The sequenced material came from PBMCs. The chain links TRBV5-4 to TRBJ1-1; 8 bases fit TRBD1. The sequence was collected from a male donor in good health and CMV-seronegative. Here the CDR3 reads CASSVTGDLRTEAFF. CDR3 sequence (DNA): TGTGCCAGCAGCGTGACAGGGGATTTACGGACTGAAGCTTTCTTT.